What follows describes a single T cell receptor beta chain. Antigen specificity is unknown. The record originates from a study of graft-versus-host responses after intestinal transplantation. Study background: All of the recipients had induction that used anti-thymocyte globulin, then tacrolimus and steroids for 2 to 3 years.

The protocol was immunoSEQ multiplex PCR, while the TCRdb copy is restricted to in-frame clones and leaves out a portion. The table includes about 24,000 clones, roughly 88% detected once. Study-level findings and limits: An association linked early post-transplant HvG declines with peak circulating GvH clone levels. Patients who carried graft-donor T cell macrochimerism also had high graft-versus-host to host-versus-graft clonal ratios in their allografts. Investigators detected GvH clones in recipient marrow, with some emerging earlier in ileum or blood.

The sample in question was PBMCs, obtained around 14 months after intestinal transplant. This receptor was identified in a human patient who received an intestinal transplant, so some T cells may come from the graft donor.

In DNA, the CDR3 is TGTGCCACCAGCAGGGGAACAGGGGCCCCTAACACTGAAGCTTTCTTT. This gives the protein CATSRGTGAPNTEAFF. The V and J genes are TRBV15 and TRBJ1-1; 7 nucleotides line up with TRBD1. With V trimmed by 3 bases and J by 2 bases, 9 bases remained unmatched. Germline V gene lookup returns CDR1 LNHNV and CDR2 YYDKDF (reference sequence). CDR3 length: 16 residues.